This TCR beta chain appears in the sequencing data of a study of blood T cell repertoires in COVID-19. The CDR3 length is 13 residues. Germline-derived CDR1 and CDR2 are MDHEN and SYDVKM. V dropped 2 bases and J dropped 6 bases, with 10 bases sitting between them. Produced via immunoSEQ multiplex PCR; TCRdb's table is partial and in-frame only. The profile shows some 94,000 clones, less than 90% of them singletons. V gene TRBV28 combines with J gene TRBJ1-2; tentatively, D is TRBD1 (6 bases). This sequence was found in a man aged 65-85 years with active or convalescent COVID-19. Source material: peripheral blood. The CDR3 region has the DNA TGTGCCAGCAGTTTAGCAGGGGCGAATGGCTACACCTTC. It codes for CASSLAGANGYTF.